This T cell receptor (beta chain) was observed in a study of T cell changes during pregnancy in multiple sclerosis (dated by TCRdb to about 2019). The study in broad terms: The study looked at changes in the T cell repertoire across pregnancy in women with multiple sclerosis.

To note about this clone: Its antigen specificity is not known. No qualities accompany the bases; no much larger clone lies one base away.

CDR1 and CDR2 are drawn from the germline V gene: ENHRY, SYGVKD. There are 15 amino acids in the CDR3, from cysteine to phenylalanine inclusive. Of all the DNA, just the CDR3 is kept, 45 bases in frame from base 1. V is trimmed back by 6 bases and J by 2 bases, and the junction contains 7 bases that no gene match accounts for. Libraries were built with the immunoSEQ multiplex PCR assay. TCRdb holds this immuneACCESS table with in-frame rearrangements only. Some clones are missing; in checked studies, unresolved V genes explain under half, and the rest has no known cause. The sample table records 50,000 to 55,000 clones; nearly 95% of these occur just once. The top ten clones comprise roughly 0.47% of the sample.

Recombination joined TRBV10-3 with TRBJ2-5, with 9 junctional bases fitting TRBD1. The receptor was derived from a female donor with multiple sclerosis, enrolled in a pregnancy study. The source was CD4+ T cells from peripheral blood mononuclear cells, collected in the third trimester of pregnancy. The DNA reads TGTGCCATCAGCTACCGGGACAGGGATCAAGAGACCCAGTACTTC. This translates into CAISYRDRDQETQYF.